The next 28 T cell receptor beta chains were all read from a single sample in a study of OX40 agonist ivuxolimab in advanced cancers. Libraries were prepared by immunoSEQ multiplex PCR; TCRdb keeps only in-frame clonotypes and omits some of them. The sample lists around 56,000 clones; approximately 85% were seen once. Sample: CD4+ or CD8+ T cells sorted from blood, taken in a trial of the OX40 agonist ivuxolimab. The receptors were gathered from an adult with an advanced solid tumor such as melanoma, head and neck, liver or kidney cancer.

The genes are TRBV19 and TRBJ2-3; possibly TRBD1 or TRBD2 for D (6 bases each). This CDR3 spans 13 amino acids. In germline, CDR1 is LNHDA, CDR2 SQIVND (reference sequence). Between the trimmed V and J ends, which lost 6 bases and 8 bases, there was a span of 15 bases. Here the CDR3 reads CASRGGLETTQYF. Written as DNA, the CDR3 is TGTGCCAGTAGAGGGGGACTCGAGACTACGCAGTATTTT.

The V call is TRBV5-1, the J call TRBJ2-2; tentatively, D is TRBD2 (6 bases). The germline CDR1 and CDR2 sequences are SGHRS and YFSETQ. This CDR3 spans 14 amino acids. V lost 1 base and J 3 bases, leaving 7 bases between the germline ends. The CDR3 protein is CASSLWGDTGELFF. The CDR3 coding sequence is TGCGCCAGCAGCTTGTGGGGGGACACCGGGGAGCTGTTTTTT.

The CDR3 DNA reads TGCGCCAGCAGCTTAGGAGATGAGGCCCAGTACTTC. Its translation: CASSLGDEAQYF. The J gene is TRBJ2-5, the V gene TRBV5-1; D is undetermined. Germline V gives CDR1 SGHRS, CDR2 YFSETQ. This CDR3 has 12 residues. V lost 2 bases and J lost 9, with 11 bases in between.

The V call is TRBV21-1, the J call TRBJ2-2; TRBD1, as called in the table, went unchecked against the DNA. TRBV21-1 is a recognized pseudogene. This CDR3 spans 19 amino acids. CDR3 amino acids: CASSKKWRLGDKNTGELFF. DNA for the CDR3: TGTGCCAGCAGCAAAAAGTGGCGGTTGGGGGACAAGAACACCGGGGAGCTGTTTTTT.

CDR3 protein: CAWRDSDYEQYF. CDR3 sequence (DNA): TGTGCCTGGAGGGACAGCGACTACGAGCAGTACTTC. V is TRBV30 and J is TRBJ2-7, with TRBD1 as a possible D gene (6 bases). This CDR3 has 12 amino acids. CDR1 and CDR2 (germline): GTSNPN, SVGIG (reference sequence). Deletions cut 3 bases from V and 3 bases from J, with 9 bases between.

The J gene is TRBJ2-6, the V gene TRBV7-7, with D unresolved. Per the germline V gene, CDR1 is SSHAT and CDR2 is FNYEAQ (reference sequence). Trimming left V 5 bases short and J 4 bases short, with 6 bases between. This CDR3 contains 13 residues. The chain's CDR3 is CASSPFGANVLTF. The CDR3 coding sequence is TGTGCCAGCAGCCCCTTCGGGGCCAACGTCCTGACTTTC. Complete variable domain (other parts from reference TRBV7-7 and TRBJ2-6): GAGVSQSPRYKVTKRGQDVTLRCDPISSHATLYWYQQALGQGPEFLTYFNYEAQPDKSGLPSDRFSAERPEGSISTLTIQRTEQRDSAMYRCASSPFGANVLTFGAGSRLTVL.

V usage is TRBV29-1 and J usage is TRBJ2-2; possibly TRBD1 or TRBD2 for D (5 bases each). V was cut by 5 bases and J by 5 bases, with 9 bases left in between. The CDR3 length is 12 residues. Germline CDR1 SQVTM, CDR2 ANQGSEA. CDR3: CSVLWGTGELFF. The CDR3 nucleotides read TGCAGCGTTCTTTGGGGGACCGGGGAGCTGTTTTTT.

This chain joins TRBV4-3 and TRBJ2-1, with D possibly being TRBD2 (5 bases). V lost 0 bases to trimming and J lost 12 bases, with 15 bases between them. This CDR3 region has 14 residues. Germline V gene data show CDR1 as LGHNA and CDR2 as YSLEER. CDR3 sequence: CASSQDGTSWMQFF. As DNA, the CDR3 is TGCGCCAGCAGCCAAGATGGCACTAGTTGGATGCAGTTCTTC.

V is TRBV27 and J is TRBJ1-6; 8 bases line up with TRBD1. J was trimmed by 4 bases and V by 4 bases; bases with no gene match: 15. Germline assignment: CDR1 MNHEY and CDR2 SMNVEV (reference sequence). The CDR3 spans 19 residues. CDR3 loop: CASSYIPGQDTSYNSPLHF. DNA of the CDR3: TGTGCCAGCAGTTATATTCCGGGACAGGACACAAGTTATAATTCACCCCTCCACTTT.

This rearrangement joins TRBV7-9 to TRBJ1-2, with TRBD1 matching over 10 bases. V trimming: 0 bases; J trimming: 0 bases; junction bases outside the gene matches: 7. The CDR3 extends over 18 amino acids. Germline CDR1 is SEHNR and CDR2 is FQNEAQ (reference sequence). The CDR3 reads CASSLAQDRGIPNYGYTF. The CDR3 DNA is TGTGCCAGCAGCTTAGCGCAGGACAGGGGGATCCCTAACTATGGCTACACCTTC.

The chain couples TRBV4-2 to TRBJ2-1, with a weak D call TRBD1 (6 bases). V was clipped by 5 bases and J by 4 bases, with 12 bases between them. Germline V gene data show CDR1 as LGHNA and CDR2 as YNFKEQ. The CDR3 runs 14 residues. CDR3 protein: CASSFIGQYNEQFF. CDR3 in DNA: TGTGCCAGCAGCTTTATCGGACAGTACAATGAGCAGTTCTTC.

The V and J genes are TRBV15 and TRBJ2-2, with D perhaps TRBD2 (5 bases). This CDR3 has 13 amino acids. V lost 1 base and J 6 bases, leaving 6 bases between the germline ends. Germline CDR1 LNHNV, CDR2 YYDKDF (reference sequence). The CDR3 bases are TGTGCCACCAGCAGAGGAGGGTCCGGGGAGCTGTTTTTT. Translated, it gives CATSRGGSGELFF.

This clone appeared a single time. Other DNA sequences in the sample encode the same CDR3. The chain recombines TRBV19 with TRBJ1-1; perhaps TRBD1 as D (6 bases). Germline CDR1 reads LNHDA; CDR2 reads SQIVND (reference sequence). The V end was cut by 4 bases, the J end by 4 bases, with 7 bases between. The CDR3 runs to 12 residues. The CDR3 spells CASSRGLTEAFF. In DNA, the CDR3 is TGTGCCAGTAGTAGGGGGCTCACTGAAGCTTTCTTT.

This chain links TRBV2 with TRBJ2-1, with D possibly matching TRBD1 (6 bases). Germline V gene lookup returns CDR1 SNHLY and CDR2 FYNNEI. V lost 5 bases and J 6 bases, leaving 14 bases between the germline ends. The CDR3 loop spans 14 amino acids. The CDR3 reads CASSLATGPNEQFF. Written as DNA, the CDR3 is TGTGCCAGCAGTCTGGCTACAGGGCCCAATGAGCAGTTCTTC.

V is TRBV27 and J is TRBJ1-1; the match to TRBD1 covers 8 bases. V lost 4 bases and J lost 8; bases outside the gene matches: 9. The germline CDR1 and CDR2 sequences are MNHEY and SMNVEV (reference sequence). The CDR3 loop spans 14 amino acids. The CDR3 sequence is CASSSISGTGEAFF. In nucleotides, the CDR3 is TGTGCCAGCAGTTCCATCTCGGGGACAGGCGAAGCTTTCTTT.

This rearrangement joins TRBV11-2 to TRBJ2-2; D unclear. V was trimmed by 4 bases and J by 0 bases, leaving 15 bases between them. In germline, CDR1 is SGHAT, CDR2 FQNNGV. This CDR3 region has 17 residues. Here the CDR3 reads CASSSGGRTANTGELFF. CDR3 DNA: TGTGCCAGCAGCTCAGGTGGTAGAACGGCGAACACCGGGGAGCTGTTTTTT.

This chain joins TRBV2 and TRBJ1-5; 9 nucleotides line up with TRBD1. CDR1 is SNHLY and CDR2 is FYNNEI in the germline V gene. The CDR3 sequence is 14 residues long. V gave up 7 bases and J gave up 6 bases; unmatched junction bases: 7. CDR3 in amino acids: CASTVGQGFQPQHF. CDR3 coding DNA: TGTGCCAGCACAGTAGGACAGGGGTTTCAGCCCCAGCATTTT.

The chain links TRBV6-5 to TRBJ1-2, with D perhaps TRBD1 (5 bases). Germline loops: CDR1 MNHEY, CDR2 SVGAGI. The length of the CDR3 is 13 residues. V gave up 6 bases and J gave up 4 bases, with 12 bases separating them. CDR3 sequence: CASSLGDPYGYTF. The CDR3 bases are TGTGCCAGCAGCCTTGGGGACCCCTATGGCTACACCTTC.

This chain connects TRBV7-8 to TRBJ2-3; 7 nucleotides align to TRBD1. The CDR3 has 15 amino acids. The trim removed 4 bases at V and 2 bases at J, leaving 6 bases unmatched. Per the germline V gene, CDR1 is SGHVS and CDR2 is FQNEAQ. The CDR3 is CASSSRDSSTDTQYF. CDR3 nucleotide sequence: TGTGCCAGCAGCTCCCGGGACAGCTCCACAGATACGCAGTATTTT.

V gene TRBV14 combines with J gene TRBJ1-1; the D gene is possibly TRBD1 (5 bases). V shed 5 bases and J shed 8 bases, with 15 bases lying between them. The CDR3 is made up of 13 amino acids. Germline CDR1 reads SGHDN; CDR2 reads FVKESK. CDR3 DNA: TGTGCCAGCAGCTCGACGGTCGGGACGGAAGCTTTCTTT. Translated: CASSSTVGTEAFF.

The V gene is TRBV6-1, the J gene TRBJ2-3; 7 nucleotides match TRBD1. This CDR3 has 13 amino acids. V gave up 10 bases and J gave up 2 bases; unmatched junction bases: 6. CDR1 MNHNS and CDR2 SASEGT come from the germline V gene. For the CDR3, the DNA is TGTGCCATCCCAGGGGGTTTCACAGATACGCAGTATTTT. This gives the protein CAIPGGFTDTQYF.

CDR3 residues: CASSPRQGAAGELFF. In DNA form, the CDR3 reads TGTGCCAGTAGTCCCCGACAGGGGGCGGCCGGGGAGCTGTTTTTT. This chain links TRBV19 with TRBJ2-2; 10 bases are shared with TRBD1. Losses at the gene ends were 5 bases for V and 6 bases for J; bases not matched to a gene: 6. The germline gives CDR1 LNHDA, CDR2 SQIVND (reference sequence). There are 15 residues in the CDR3.

The chain has TRBV19 and TRBJ1-1; TRBD1 is a possible D gene (6 bases). Per germline, CDR1 LNHDA and CDR2 SQIVND (reference sequence). The CDR3 spans 14 residues. V was pared by 4 bases and J by 4 bases, with 13 bases between. The CDR3: CASSTGEFSTEAFF. The CDR3 coding sequence is TGTGCCAGTAGTACAGGGGAGTTTAGCACTGAAGCTTTCTTT.

The chain links TRBV5-1 to TRBJ2-1; 8 bases are shared with TRBD2. The germline gives CDR1 SGHRS, CDR2 YFSETQ. The trim removed 0 bases at V and 3 bases at J, leaving 5 bases unmatched. The CDR3 has 16 amino acids. The CDR3 DNA reads TGCGCCAGCAGCTTGGAAGCAAGCGGGGGCTACAATGAGCAGTTCTTC. Amino acids: CASSLEASGGYNEQFF.

This chain uses TRBV7-9 with TRBJ1-6; 10 positions match TRBD1. Per the germline V gene, CDR1 is SEHNR and CDR2 is FQNEAQ (reference sequence). The CDR3 sequence is 15 residues long. V dropped 4 bases and J dropped 9; count of bases not matched to a gene: 6. The CDR3 nucleotides read TGTGCCAGCAGCTGGGGACAGGGGAGTAGTTCACCCCTCCACTTT. This gives the protein CASSWGQGSSSPLHF.

The chain carries TRBV30 and TRBJ2-7; D is ambiguous. Germline-derived CDR1 and CDR2 are GTSNPN and SVGIG (reference sequence). The CDR3 totals 13 residues. V gave up 0 bases and J gave up 4 bases, with 10 bases separating them. The CDR3 protein is CAWSVQSWYEQYF. The CDR3 DNA reads as TGTGCCTGGAGTGTACAGAGCTGGTACGAGCAGTACTTC.

The chain carries TRBV13 and TRBJ1-2, with 8 bases identical to TRBD1. V gave up 5 bases and J gave up 5 bases; unmatched junction bases: 10. CDR1 is PRHDT and CDR2 is FYEKMQ in the germline V gene (reference sequence). The CDR3 is 15 amino acids. For the CDR3, the DNA is TGTGCCAGCAGCCCGACAGGGGATCATGGGTATGGCTACACCTTC. Translation: CASSPTGDHGYGYTF.

This clone was detected only once. The chain combines TRBV2 with TRBJ2-2; D perhaps matches TRBD2 (5 bases). Germline CDR1 reads SNHLY; CDR2 reads FYNNEI. V shed 7 bases and J shed 0 bases, with 15 bases lying between them. CDR3 size: 16 residues. The DNA of the CDR3 is TGTGCCAGCACCGAGAGGGTGCGGACGAACACCGGGGAGCTGTTTTTT. Its protein product is CASTERVRTNTGELFF.